The T cell receptor beta chain described here comes from a study of control samples from healthy donors and cancer patients. With 7 bases removed from V and 2 bases from J, the gap between germline ends came to 18 bases. Per germline, CDR1 MDHEN and CDR2 SYDVKM. This CDR3 comprises 15 residues. The protocol was immunoSEQ multiplex PCR, while the TCRdb copy is restricted to in-frame clones and leaves out a portion. The repertoire includes 150,000 or so clones, 85% to 90% of them detected once, and 12% sits in the top ten. This clone came up once. The source material was blood. The V gene is TRBV28, the J gene TRBJ2-7; no clear D gene. This TCR came from a man aged 25 to 45 in good health. The CDR3 region is CASNRPQLITYEQYF. The CDR3 DNA follows: TGTGCCAGCAATCGACCGCAGTTGATTACCTACGAGCAGTACTTC.